This passage covers 5 T cell receptor beta chains from one sample sequenced in a study of cytomegalovirus exposure and HLA in healthy donors. Primers included in the PCR were 60 Vbeta and 13 Jbeta primers. Sequenced by immunoSEQ multiplex PCR; TCRdb stores in-frame clones only, minus some. The table lists roughly 150,000 clones, 75% to 90% of them singletons, with 1.2% in the top ten. The specimen sequenced was PBMCs. The receptors shown here come from a boy between 2 and 10 years old in good health and CMV-seronegative.

This chain links TRBV6-5 with TRBJ1-1; 9 nucleotides match TRBD1. V gave up 6 bases and J gave up 5 bases; unmatched junction bases: 7. The CDR3 covers 14 residues. The V gene's germline CDR1 is MNHEY and CDR2 SVGAGI. CDR3 sequence reads: CASSSGQGFTEAFF. The CDR3 DNA reads TGTGCCAGCAGCTCCGGACAGGGGTTTACTGAAGCTTTCTTT.

The chain has TRBV7-9 and TRBJ2-1, with a possible D match to TRBD2 (6 bases). Germline V gene lookup returns CDR1 SEHNR and CDR2 FQNEAQ (reference sequence). This CDR3 region has 14 residues. The V and J ends lost 6 bases and 7 bases respectively, with 16 bases between them. CDR3 coding DNA: TGTGCCAGCAGGAACCCGGGTGCGGGGAATGAGCAGTTCTTC. Translated, it gives CASRNPGAGNEQFF.

The chain combines TRBV28 with TRBJ1-1, with 7 bases matching TRBD1. Germline trimming cut 7 bases from V and 4 bases from J; bases unmatched to any gene: 9. Per germline, CDR1 MDHEN and CDR2 SYDVKM. The CDR3 runs to 14 residues. The CDR3 coding sequence is TGTGCCAGCAACTACAGGGGCTTGGGCACTGAAGCTTTCTTT. Translated: CASNYRGLGTEAFF.

The chain combines TRBV7-8 with TRBJ2-3; TRBD2 matches 11 bases. CDR3 length: 16 residues. The germline CDR1 and CDR2 sequences are SGHVS and FQNEAQ. J was trimmed by 6 bases and V by 1 base; bases with no gene match: 6. The CDR3 is CASSLVSGGAWDTQYF. The CDR3 nucleotides read TGTGCCAGCAGCTTAGTTAGCGGGGGGGCCTGGGATACGCAGTATTTT.

This chain links TRBV7-9 with TRBJ2-3; 11 bases are a match to TRBD2. The length of the CDR3 is 17 residues. From germline, CDR1 is SEHNR and CDR2 FQNEAQ (reference sequence). Trimming at V came to 2 bases and at J to 5 bases, leaving 9 bases not matched to a gene. The CDR3 region has the DNA TGTGCCAGCAGCTTACAGGTAGCGGGAGGGCCTGGAGATACGCAGTATTTT. It yields the protein CASSLQVAGGPGDTQYF.